The clone carrying this TCR beta chain was recorded many times. The antigen is undetermined. CDR3 length: 13 amino acids. CDR1 is SGHDN, CDR2 FVKESK, per germline. V gave up 3 bases and J gave up 9 bases, with 12 bases separating them. The library protocol tagged individual cDNA molecules with unique molecular identifiers. Each CDR3 protein is one row after TCRdb ran MiXCR on the 5' RACE reads. The sample has fewer than 100,000 distinct CDR3 sequences, 11% seen once; the top ten hold approximately 4.5%. This sample was included in a study of early T cells in non-severe SARS-CoV-2 infection. Whole-study context: Bulk RNA isolated from unsorted whole blood underwent sequencing; chains were not paired. Study-level findings and limits: Anti-spike CD8 responses were favored by VDJdb matching, which missed private and CD4 specificities.

The sequenced material came from whole blood. The rearrangement joins TRBV14 to TRBJ2-1, with D perhaps matching TRBD2 (6 bases). The sequence came from an adult who was a healthcare worker with PCR-confirmed SARS-CoV-2 infection or an uninfected control (not recorded which). The CDR3 DNA reads TGTGCCAGCAGCCAGGAACTGGGGGGTGAGCAGTTCTTC. This codes for CASSQELGGEQFF.